The 3 T cell receptor beta chains in this list originate from one sample, sequenced in a study of a mutant IDH1 vaccine in newly diagnosed glioma. These receptors have no identified antigens. The assay was immunoSEQ multiplex PCR, and TCRdb's table has in-frame clones only and misses some. The top ten hold roughly 8.2% of the sample, which has roughly 29,000 clones, roughly 80% seen once. Time point indicated: week 23, last vaccination. The vaccine gave 300 ug of a 20-mer mutant IDH1 peptide subcutaneously per dose. Specimen: PBMCs, collected from a glioma patient whose treatment included an IDH1 peptide vaccine. The source is a woman under 30 with glioma.

The chain employs TRBV5-1 and TRBJ2-1; TRBD2 aligns across 15 bases. Looked up from germline, CDR1 is SGHRS and CDR2 is YFSETQ. The CDR3 sequence is 17 residues long. With 3 bases clipped from V and 8 bases from J, the junction kept 9 bases outside the gene matches. The CDR3 coding sequence is TGCGCCAGCAGCTCCCGAGGACTAGCGGGAGGGCCCTATGAGCAGTTCTTC. It codes for CASSSRGLAGGPYEQFF.

The rearrangement uses TRBV7-8 and TRBJ2-7; possibly TRBD1 for D (6 bases). The CDR3 has 15 amino acids. V was shortened by 4 bases and J by 5 bases, with 18 bases between the two germline ends. Germline V gene lookup returns CDR1 SGHVS and CDR2 FQNEAQ. CDR3 sequence: CASSYTGKSGNEQYF. CDR3 coding DNA: TGTGCCAGCAGCTATACAGGGAAAAGTGGGAACGAGCAGTACTTC.

A single count supports this clone. The CDR3 sequence: CASSLEAALSYEQYF. For the CDR3, the DNA is TGCGCCAGCAGCTTGGAGGCAGCTCTATCCTACGAGCAGTACTTC. The rearrangement uses TRBV5-1 and TRBJ2-7; no clear D. V was cut by 0 bases and J by 1 base, with 11 bases left in between. CDR3 length: 15 residues. CDR1 and CDR2 from the germline V gene are SGHRS and YFSETQ.